Listed below are T cell receptor beta chains from one sample, sequenced in a study of CD8 T cells in Susac syndrome. TCRdb used MiXCR to reprocess the immunoSEQ multiplex PCR reads, holding one entry per CDR3 protein. Among approximately 220,000 distinct CDR3 sequences listed, approximately 90% were seen once. The specimen was CD8+ T cells from PBMCs. The source of these receptors is a human donor with multiple sclerosis. The CDR3 runs from the conserved cysteine through the conserved F or W. A D gene is named only where the DNA matches it firmly. Rows give clone size only sometimes, using once, few, many, or a class for an expanded clone.

j_call d_call v_call clone_size cdr3_aa cdr3_nt
TRBJ2-1 - TRBV7-9 - CASSYDGTLYNEQFF TGTGCCAGCAGTTATGACGGGACTCTCTACAATGAGCAGTTCTTC
TRBJ2-7 - TRBV1 - CTSSQDRSGTSGGYEQYF TGCACCAGCAGCCAAGATAGGAGCGGGACTAGCGGGGGCTACGAGCAGTACTTC
TRBJ2-5 TRBD2 TRBV12-3/TRBV12-4 - CASSLGFTSGPETQYF TGTGCCAGCAGTTTAGGGTTCACTAGCGGGCCAGAGACCCAGTACTTC
TRBJ2-3 TRBD2 TRBV7-3 - CASSLTSRAGGTDTQYF TGTGCCAGCAGCCTCACGAGTAGAGCGGGGGGCACAGATACGCAGTATTTT
TRBJ2-7 TRBD2 TRBV4-3 - CASSQGTSGVTYEQYF TGCGCCAGCAGCCAAGGGACTAGCGGGGTTACCTACGAGCAGTACTTC
TRBJ1-3 - TRBV19 - CASMGGSSGNTIYF TGTGCCAGTATGGGAGGGTCCTCTGGAAACACCATATATTTT
TRBJ2-1 - TRBV3-1 - CASSQVAYQDNYNEQFF TGTGCCAGCAGCCAAGTCGCATATCAGGATAACTACAATGAGCAGTTCTTC
TRBJ2-1 TRBD2 TRBV13 - CASSRPRTRNDNEQFF TGTGCCAGCAGCCGCCCCCGGACTAGGAACGACAATGAGCAGTTCTTC
TRBJ2-1 - TRBV6-2/TRBV6-3 - CASSPNTLRYLYNEQFF TGTGCCAGCAGCCCCAACACCCTCCGATACCTGTACAATGAGCAGTTCTTC
TRBJ1-1 - TRBV12-3/TRBV12-4 - CASSPQDGAATEAFF TGTGCCAGCAGTCCTCAGGACGGGGCGGCCACTGAAGCTTTCTTT
TRBJ1-5 - TRBV9 - CASSVGTENQPQHF TGTGCCAGCAGCGTCGGGACCGAGAATCAGCCCCAGCATTTT
TRBJ2-7 TRBD2 TRBV15 - CATSREIGGGSYEQYF TGTGCCACCAGCAGAGAAATAGGCGGGGGTTCCTACGAGCAGTACTTC
TRBJ1-2 TRBD1 TRBV9 few CASSVGQGNYGYTF TGTGCCAGCAGCGTAGGACAGGGTAACTATGGCTACACCTTC
TRBJ2-1 - TRBV11-2 - CASMSSSYNEQFF TGTGCCAGCATGAGTAGCTCCTACAATGAGCAGTTCTTC
TRBJ2-5 TRBD2 TRBV3-1 few CASSPGLAGQETQYF TGTGCCAGCTCCCCGGGACTAGCGGGACAAGAGACCCAGTACTTC
TRBJ1-1 - TRBV11-2 - CASSSTREAFF TGTGCCAGCAGCTCAACCCGAGAAGCTTTCTTT
TRBJ1-1 - TRBV24-1 - CATSDPSRGDTEAFF TGTGCCACCAGTGATCCGTCCAGAGGGGACACTGAAGCTTTCTTT
TRBJ2-3 TRBD2 TRBV7-8 - CASNPYIAGADTQYF TGTGCCAGCAACCCATATATAGCGGGCGCAGATACGCAGTATTTT
TRBJ2-3 - TRBV19 - CASAWGLGTDTQYF TGTGCCAGCGCCTGGGGGTTAGGCACAGATACGCAGTATTTT
TRBJ1-2 TRBD1 TRBV29-1 - CSTYTGANYGYTF TGCAGTACGTACACAGGGGCGAACTATGGCTACACCTTC
TRBJ2-7 TRBD1 TRBV27 - CASSLTGGVYEQYF TGTGCCAGCAGTTTGACAGGGGGCGTTTACGAGCAGTACTTC
TRBJ1-2 - TRBV30 - CAWRELANYGYTF TGTGCCTGGAGGGAGTTAGCTAACTATGGCTACACCTTC
TRBJ2-3 - TRBV20-1 - CSARDFGSRTDTQYF TGCAGTGCTAGAGATTTCGGGAGCCGCACAGATACGCAGTATTTT
TRBJ1-5 - TRBV6-1 - CASSELGYSNQPQHF TGTGCCAGCAGTGAACTGGGATATAGCAATCAGCCCCAGCATTTT
TRBJ2-7 - TRBV4-2 - CASSEQSGGNYEQYF TGTGCCAGCAGCGAGCAGTCAGGGGGGAACTACGAGCAGTACTTC
TRBJ2-1 TRBD2 TRBV7-2 - CASSLLAGGSSYNEQFF TGTGCCAGCAGCTTGTTGGCGGGGGGGAGTTCCTACAATGAGCAGTTCTTC
TRBJ1-1 - TRBV29-1 once CSVEGIKDGNTEAFF TGCAGCGTTGAGGGGATAAAGGACGGGAACACTGAAGCTTTCTTT
TRBJ1-5 - TRBV20-1 - CSADAGAGQPQHF TGCAGTGCTGACGCGGGAGCGGGACAGCCCCAGCATTTT
TRBJ1-6 - TRBV7-9 - CASSRDSVNSPLHF TGTGCCAGCAGCAGGGATTCGGTCAATTCACCCCTCCACTTT
TRBJ1-2 - TRBV6-1 - CASSGQLAYGYTF TGTGCCAGCAGTGGCCAACTAGCCTATGGCTACACCTTC
TRBJ1-6 - TRBV6-5 - CASSYTEGSGSPLHF TGTGCCAGCAGTTACACGGAAGGTTCAGGGTCACCCCTCCACTTT
TRBJ1-2 TRBD1 TRBV7-9 - CASSLDSGQAPNYGYTF TGTGCCAGCAGCTTAGACTCAGGACAGGCTCCTAACTATGGCTACACCTTC
TRBJ2-2 TRBD1 TRBV29-1 - CSVESGGPGELFF TGCAGCGTTGAATCAGGGGGCCCCGGGGAGCTGTTTTTT
TRBJ2-2 - TRBV15 - CATSRDQGASGELFF TGTGCCACCAGCAGAGATCAAGGAGCGTCCGGGGAGCTGTTTTTT
TRBJ1-2 - TRBV4-1 - CASSQMGAGDGYTF TGCGCCAGCAGCCAGATGGGGGCCGGTGATGGCTACACCTTC
TRBJ2-3 - TRBV4-3 - CASSQVLAESTDTQYF TGCGCCAGCAGCCAGGTATTAGCGGAGAGCACAGATACGCAGTATTTT
TRBJ2-7 TRBD1 TRBV20-1 few CSASTGQAYEQYF TGCAGTGCTAGTACGGGACAGGCCTACGAGCAGTACTTC
TRBJ2-1 - TRBV2 - CASSGGRSSLTNEQFF TGTGCCAGCTCTGGAGGGAGGTCTAGCCTTACCAATGAGCAGTTCTTC